This record covers a single T cell receptor (beta chain). Sequencing used immunoSEQ multiplex PCR; TCRdb keeps in-frame clones, though not all of them. The sample lists around 81,000 clones, more than 80% seen once, with about 1.5% in the top ten. The entry originates in a study of control samples from healthy donors and cancer patients. Germline values: CDR1 LNHDA, CDR2 SQIVND (reference sequence). The CDR3 is 14 amino acids. Trimming shortened V by 5 bases and J by 0 bases, and 7 bases separated the two germline ends. The clonotype was recovered from a woman aged 25 to 45 in good health. This chain links TRBV19 with TRBJ1-4; a weak D match, TRBD1 (6 bases). Source material: blood. DNA of the CDR3: TGTGCCAGTAGTTGGACAGCAACTAATGAAAAACTGTTTTTT. It encodes CASSWTATNEKLFF.